The rows below give T cell receptor beta chains drawn from one sample of a study of OX40 agonist ivuxolimab in advanced cancers. The table came from immunoSEQ multiplex PCR; TCRdb's copy has only in-frame clones and leaves some out. In the table there are approximately 94,000 clones, around four fifths of which are singletons. The specimen comprised CD4+ or CD8+ T cells sorted from blood, sampled in a trial of the OX40 agonist ivuxolimab. Receptors originate from an adult with an advanced solid tumor such as melanoma, head and neck, liver or kidney cancer. The CDR3 runs from the conserved cysteine through the conserved F or W. The order of the fields is J gene, V gene, clone size, D gene, CDR3 protein, CDR3 DNA. A D gene is named only where the DNA matches it firmly. Clone sizes are given selectively: once, few, many, or a class where the clone is expanded.

TRBJ1-2	TRBV29-1	once	TRBD1	CSVAGQGLIGGYTF	TGCAGCGTTGCGGGACAGGGGCTAATAGGCGGCTACACCTTC
TRBJ2-3	TRBV6-4	once	TRBD2	CASSDLGGGLDTQYF	TGTGCCAGCAGTGACTTAGGCGGGGGACTAGATACGCAGTATTTT
TRBJ1-1	TRBV10-3	NA	NA	CATRFSTMNTEAFF	TGTGCCACCCGGTTCAGCACCATGAACACTGAAGCTTTCTTT
TRBJ2-2	TRBV13	few	NA	CASSPPSVGPGELFF	TGTGCCAGCAGCCCCCCGTCTGTAGGGCCCGGGGAGCTGTTTTTT
TRBJ1-2	TRBV6-5	NA	TRBD1	CASSKDRAGYGYTF	TGTGCCAGCAGCAAGGACAGGGCTGGCTATGGCTACACCTTC
TRBJ1-4	TRBV28	NA	NA	CASSLGGTNEKLFF	TGTGCCAGCAGTTTAGGGGGTACTAATGAAAAACTGTTTTTT
TRBJ2-3	TRBV7-7	NA	NA	CASSVGVGDTQYF	TGTGCCAGCAGCGTGGGGGTGGGAGATACGCAGTATTTT
TRBJ2-2	TRBV28	NA	TRBD1	CASSWGQDRRTGELFF	TGTGCCAGCAGTTGGGGACAGGACCGAAGGACCGGGGAGCTGTTTTTT
TRBJ1-6	TRBV7-3	NA	NA	CASSLDRDNSPLHF	TGTGCCAGCAGCTTGGACCGCGATAATTCACCCCTCCACTTT
TRBJ1-2	TRBV5-1	NA	NA	CASSEEGGRTSYTF	TGCGCCAGCAGCGAAGAGGGGGGTAGAACAAGCTACACCTTC
TRBJ2-1	TRBV6-5	NA	NA	CASSEGNEQFF	TGTGCCAGCAGTGAGGGCAATGAGCAGTTCTTC